A single sample gave rise to the 3 T cell receptor beta chains below, sequenced in a study of T cells in Graves' hyperthyroidism and ophthalmopathy. Amplified regions were TCR beta CDR3 sequences from RNA transcripts. During a first-round RT-PCR of the TCR CDR3, the HTBI primer set was used. TCRdb processed the multiplex PCR reads anew with MiXCR; each CDR3 protein has one entry. This table has about 180,000 distinct CDR3 sequences, about 9% appearing once. Sequenced input: blood. The receptors were sampled from a woman aged 18-35 years with Graves' hyperthyroidism that later progressed to Graves' ophthalmopathy.

This clonotype has at least ten counts. The chain combines TRBV12-3 or TRBV12-4 with TRBJ1-6, with D tentatively TRBD1 (6 bases). This CDR3 region has 14 residues. V was shortened by 7 bases and J by 6 bases, with 13 bases between the two germline ends. The CDR3 is CASTNRVGNSPLHF. For the CDR3, the DNA is TGTGCCAGCACCAACAGGGTGGGTAATTCACCCCTCCACTTT.

There are many counts of this clonotype. The J gene is TRBJ1-1, the V gene TRBV6-1; no definite D call. CDR1 MNHNS and CDR2 SASEGT come from the germline V gene. The ends were cut back, 3 bases at V and 5 bases at J, with 7 bases in the middle. This CDR3 comprises 12 residues. Here the CDR3 DNA reads TGTGCCAGCAGTGAGTCCCGGACTGAAGCTTTCTTT. Protein sequence: CASSESRTEAFF.

The rearrangement joins TRBV27 to TRBJ2-1; TRBD2 matches 8 bases. Germline loops: CDR1 MNHEY, CDR2 SMNVEV (reference sequence). This CDR3 has 15 amino acids. J was trimmed by 4 bases and V by 4 bases; bases with no gene match: 6. Here the CDR3 reads CASSWASGRYNEQFF. CDR3 coding DNA: TGTGCCAGCAGTTGGGCTAGCGGGCGTTACAATGAGCAGTTCTTC.